This entry concerns a single T cell receptor (beta chain). Its antigen is still unknown. Using immunoSEQ multiplex PCR, the repertoire was profiled, and TCRdb retains in-frame clones only, with some absent. The sample has 150,000 to 200,000 clones, around nine tenths seen once; the top ten hold less than 3%. Germline CDR1 SGHRS, CDR2 YFSETQ. V lost 2 bases, J lost 4 bases, and 19 bases lay in between. The CDR3 length is 16 residues. The data stem from a study of T cell responses to AZD1222 COVID-19 vaccine. The study's findings and limits: Regions 160-218 and 743-854 held dominance among vaccine-associated CD4 TCRs, which spanned spike. Spike-specific TCR breadth and depth were elevated following two AZD1222 doses. The repertoires were collected only after the peak T cell response. Females made up more of the donors, who were largely white British, and clonal diversity may have come out too low.

The sample here was peripheral blood, taken on day 0 of AZD1222 vaccination. This chain connects TRBV5-1 to TRBJ2-7; D possibly uses TRBD1 or TRBD2 (5 bases each). The TCR originated in an adult in good health. The CDR3 DNA reads as TGCGCCAGCAGCTTTGGGGGAATAGGGGAAGGATACGAGCAGTACTTC. The encoded protein is CASSFGGIGEGYEQYF.